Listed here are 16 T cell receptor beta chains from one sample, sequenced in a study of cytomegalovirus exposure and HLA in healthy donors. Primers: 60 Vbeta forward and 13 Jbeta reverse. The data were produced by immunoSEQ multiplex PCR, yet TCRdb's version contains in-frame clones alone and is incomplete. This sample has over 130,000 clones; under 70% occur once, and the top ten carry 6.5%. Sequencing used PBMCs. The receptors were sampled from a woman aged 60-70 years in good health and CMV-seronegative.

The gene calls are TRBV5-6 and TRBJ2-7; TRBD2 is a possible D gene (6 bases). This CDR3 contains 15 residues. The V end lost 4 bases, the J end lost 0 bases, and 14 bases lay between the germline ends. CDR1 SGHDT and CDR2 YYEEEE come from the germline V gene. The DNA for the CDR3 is TGTGCCAGCAGCCAAGGGACTGAATCCTCCTACGAGCAGTACTTC. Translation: CASSQGTESSYEQYF. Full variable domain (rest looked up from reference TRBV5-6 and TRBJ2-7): DAGVTQSPTHLIKTRGQQVTLRCSPKSGHDTVSWYQQALGQGPQFIFQYYEEEERQRGNFPDRFSGHQFPNYSSELNVNALLLGDSALYLCASSQGTESSYEQYFGPGTRLTVT.

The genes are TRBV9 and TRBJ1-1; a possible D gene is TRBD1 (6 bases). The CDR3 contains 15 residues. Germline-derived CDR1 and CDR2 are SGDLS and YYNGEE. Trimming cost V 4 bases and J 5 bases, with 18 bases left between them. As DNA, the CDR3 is TGTGCCAGCAGCTTAGAAGACAGGAGAGGGACTGAAGCTTTCTTT. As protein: CASSLEDRRGTEAFF.

CDR3 nucleotide sequence: TGCGCCAGCAGCAGGGACAGGGGGTCTGAAGCTTTCTTT. It yields the protein CASSRDRGSEAFF. This rearrangement joins TRBV5-1 to TRBJ1-1, with 11 positions matching TRBD1. CDR1 and CDR2 from the germline V gene are SGHRS and YFSETQ. CDR3 length equals 13 residues. The junction had 2 bases not matched to a gene; V was cut back by 4 bases and J by 6 bases.

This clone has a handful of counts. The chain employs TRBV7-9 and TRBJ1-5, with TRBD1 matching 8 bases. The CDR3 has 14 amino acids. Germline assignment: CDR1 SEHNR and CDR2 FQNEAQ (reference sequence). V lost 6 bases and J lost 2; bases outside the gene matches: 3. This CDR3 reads CASSPGGGNQPQHF. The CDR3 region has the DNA TGTGCCAGCAGTCCAGGGGGCGGCAATCAGCCCCAGCATTTT.

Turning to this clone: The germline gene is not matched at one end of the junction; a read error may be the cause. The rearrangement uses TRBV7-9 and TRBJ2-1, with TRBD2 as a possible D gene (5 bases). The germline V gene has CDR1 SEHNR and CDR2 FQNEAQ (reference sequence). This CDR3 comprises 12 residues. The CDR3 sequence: CSSSLMDYEQFF. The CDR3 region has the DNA TGTTCCAGCAGCTTAATGGACTATGAGCAGTTCTTC.

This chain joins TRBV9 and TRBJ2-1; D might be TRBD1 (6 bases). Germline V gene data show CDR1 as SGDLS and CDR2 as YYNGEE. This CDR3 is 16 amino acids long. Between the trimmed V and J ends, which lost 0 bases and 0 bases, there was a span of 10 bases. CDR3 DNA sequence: TGTGCCAGCAGCGTAGGCCAGGACAGCTCCTACAATGAGCAGTTCTTC. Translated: CASSVGQDSSYNEQFF.

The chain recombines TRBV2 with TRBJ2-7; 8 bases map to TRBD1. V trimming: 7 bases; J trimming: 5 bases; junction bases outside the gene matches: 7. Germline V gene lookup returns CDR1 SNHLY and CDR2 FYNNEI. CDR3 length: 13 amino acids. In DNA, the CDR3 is TGTGCCAGCACAGGACAGGGTACTAACGAGCAGTACTTC. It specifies CASTGQGTNEQYF.

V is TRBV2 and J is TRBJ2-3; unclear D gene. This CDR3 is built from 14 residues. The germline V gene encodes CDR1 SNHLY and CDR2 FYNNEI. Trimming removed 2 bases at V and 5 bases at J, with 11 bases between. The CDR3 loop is CASSELRPIDTQYF. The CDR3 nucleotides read TGTGCCAGCAGTGAACTGCGGCCCATAGATACGCAGTATTTT.

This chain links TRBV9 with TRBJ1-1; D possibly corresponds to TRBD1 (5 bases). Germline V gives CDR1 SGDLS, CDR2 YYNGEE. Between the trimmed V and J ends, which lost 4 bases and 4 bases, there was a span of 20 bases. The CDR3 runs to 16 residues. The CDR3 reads CASSPRAGGGSTEAFF. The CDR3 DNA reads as TGTGCCAGCAGCCCGCGTGCCGGGGGGGGGTCCACTGAAGCTTTCTTT.

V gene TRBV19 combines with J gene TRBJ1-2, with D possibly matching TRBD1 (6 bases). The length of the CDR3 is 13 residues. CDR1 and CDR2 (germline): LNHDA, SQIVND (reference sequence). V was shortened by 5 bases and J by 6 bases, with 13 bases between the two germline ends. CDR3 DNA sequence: TGTGCCAGTAGTCCCGGGACACTGAATGGCTACACCTTC. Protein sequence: CASSPGTLNGYTF.

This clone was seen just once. The CDR3 protein is CASSPLGLAGGLLGTQYF. The CDR3 DNA reads TGTGCCAGCAGCCCCTTGGGGCTAGCGGGGGGTCTCCTTGGGACCCAGTACTTC. The chain uses TRBV7-2 and TRBJ2-5; TRBD2 matches 11 bases. The V gene's germline CDR1 is SGHTA and CDR2 FQGNSA. V gave up 5 bases and J gave up 7 bases; unmatched junction bases: 18. The CDR3 totals 18 residues.

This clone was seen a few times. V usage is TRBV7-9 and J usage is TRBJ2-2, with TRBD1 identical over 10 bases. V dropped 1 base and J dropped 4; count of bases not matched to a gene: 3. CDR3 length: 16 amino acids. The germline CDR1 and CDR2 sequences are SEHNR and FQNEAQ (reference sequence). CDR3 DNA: TGTGCCAGCAGCTTAGGACAGGGGGCGTCCACCGGGGAGCTGTTTTTT. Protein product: CASSLGQGASTGELFF.

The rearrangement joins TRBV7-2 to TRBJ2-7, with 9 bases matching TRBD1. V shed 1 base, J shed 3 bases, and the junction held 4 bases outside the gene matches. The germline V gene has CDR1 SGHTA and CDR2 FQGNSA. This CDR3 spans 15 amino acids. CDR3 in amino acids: CASSLGRTGVYEQYF. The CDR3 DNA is TGTGCCAGCAGCTTAGGTCGGACAGGGGTCTACGAGCAGTACTTC.

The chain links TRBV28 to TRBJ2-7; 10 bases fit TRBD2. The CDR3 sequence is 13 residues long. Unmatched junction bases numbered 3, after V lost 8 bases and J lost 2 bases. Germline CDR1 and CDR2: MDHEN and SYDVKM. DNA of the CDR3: TGTGCCAGCCGAGCGGGAGGGCCCTACGAGCAGTACTTC. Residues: CASRAGGPYEQYF.

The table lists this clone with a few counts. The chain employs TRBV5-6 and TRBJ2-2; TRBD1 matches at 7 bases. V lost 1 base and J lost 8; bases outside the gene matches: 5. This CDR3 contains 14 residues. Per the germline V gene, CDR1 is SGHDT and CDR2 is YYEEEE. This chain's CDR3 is CASSLTDRVGELFF. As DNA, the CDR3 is TGTGCCAGCAGCTTGACCGACAGGGTTGGGGAGCTGTTTTTT.

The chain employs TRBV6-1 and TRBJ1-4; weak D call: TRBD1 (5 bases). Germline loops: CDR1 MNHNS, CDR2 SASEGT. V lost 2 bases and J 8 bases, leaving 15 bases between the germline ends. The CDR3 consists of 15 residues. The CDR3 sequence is CASSERGLGGEKLFF. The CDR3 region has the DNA TGTGCCAGCAGTGAAAGGGGCCTGGGGGGAGAAAAACTGTTTTTT.